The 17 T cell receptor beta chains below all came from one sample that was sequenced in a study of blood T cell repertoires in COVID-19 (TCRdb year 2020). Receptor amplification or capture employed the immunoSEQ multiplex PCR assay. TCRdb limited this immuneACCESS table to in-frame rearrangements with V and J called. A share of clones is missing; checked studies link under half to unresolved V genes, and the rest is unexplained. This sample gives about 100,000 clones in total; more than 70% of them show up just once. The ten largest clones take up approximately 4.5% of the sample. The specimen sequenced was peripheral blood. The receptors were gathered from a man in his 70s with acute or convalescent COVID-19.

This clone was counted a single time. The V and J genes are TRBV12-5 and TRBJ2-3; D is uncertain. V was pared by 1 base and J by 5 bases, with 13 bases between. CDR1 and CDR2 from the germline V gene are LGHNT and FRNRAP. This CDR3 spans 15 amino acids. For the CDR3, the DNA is TGTGCTAGTGGTTTGGGTTCTTCGGTCGGAGATACGCAGTATTTT. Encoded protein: CASGLGSSVGDTQYF.

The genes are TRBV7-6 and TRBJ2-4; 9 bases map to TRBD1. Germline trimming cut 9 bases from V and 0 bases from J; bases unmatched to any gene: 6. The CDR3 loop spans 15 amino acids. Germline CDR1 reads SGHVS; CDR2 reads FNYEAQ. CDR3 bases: TGTGCCAGAAACCGGGACAGGGAAGCCAAAAACATTCAGTACTTC. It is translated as CARNRDREAKNIQYF.

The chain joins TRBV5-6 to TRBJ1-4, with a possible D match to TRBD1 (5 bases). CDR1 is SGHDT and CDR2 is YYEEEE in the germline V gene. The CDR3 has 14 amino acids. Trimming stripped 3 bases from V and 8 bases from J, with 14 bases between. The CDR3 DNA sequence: TGTGCCAGCAGCTCGGACACGGTCGAGGAAAAACTGTTTTTT. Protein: CASSSDTVEEKLFF.

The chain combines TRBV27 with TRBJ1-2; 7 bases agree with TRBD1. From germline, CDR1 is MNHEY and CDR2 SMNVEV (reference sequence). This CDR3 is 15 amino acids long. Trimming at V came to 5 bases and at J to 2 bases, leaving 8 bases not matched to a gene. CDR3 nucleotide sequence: TGTGCCAGCAGTCCCCTCGTGGGACAGAACTATGGCTACACCTTC. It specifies CASSPLVGQNYGYTF.

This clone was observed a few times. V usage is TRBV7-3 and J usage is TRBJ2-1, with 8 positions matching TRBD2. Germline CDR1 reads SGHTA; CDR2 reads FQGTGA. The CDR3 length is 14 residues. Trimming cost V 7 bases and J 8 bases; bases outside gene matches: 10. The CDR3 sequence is CASNRGGPLDEQFF. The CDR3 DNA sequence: TGTGCCAGCAACCGGGGGGGGCCCCTCGATGAGCAGTTCTTC.

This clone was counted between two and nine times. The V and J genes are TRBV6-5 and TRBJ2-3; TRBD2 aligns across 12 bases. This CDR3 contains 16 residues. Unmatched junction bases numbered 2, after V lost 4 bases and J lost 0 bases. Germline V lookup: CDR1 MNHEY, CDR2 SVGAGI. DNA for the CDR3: TGTGCCAGCAGTTCTCTAGCGGGGGGGAGCACAGATACGCAGTATTTT. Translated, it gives CASSSLAGGSTDTQYF.

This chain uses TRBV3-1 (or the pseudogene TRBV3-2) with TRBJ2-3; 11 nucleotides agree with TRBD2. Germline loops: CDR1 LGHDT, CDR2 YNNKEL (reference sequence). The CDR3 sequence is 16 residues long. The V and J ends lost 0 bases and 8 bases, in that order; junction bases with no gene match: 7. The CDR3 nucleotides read TGTGCCAGCAGCCAAGATCTTAGCGGGGGGGGACGTACGCAGTATTTT. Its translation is CASSQDLSGGGRTQYF.

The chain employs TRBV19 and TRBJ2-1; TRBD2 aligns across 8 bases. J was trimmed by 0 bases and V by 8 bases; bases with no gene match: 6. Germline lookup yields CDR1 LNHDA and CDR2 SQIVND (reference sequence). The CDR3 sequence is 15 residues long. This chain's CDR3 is CASSGLALSYNEQFF. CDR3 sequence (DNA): TGTGCCAGTTCCGGACTAGCCCTCTCCTACAATGAGCAGTTCTTC.

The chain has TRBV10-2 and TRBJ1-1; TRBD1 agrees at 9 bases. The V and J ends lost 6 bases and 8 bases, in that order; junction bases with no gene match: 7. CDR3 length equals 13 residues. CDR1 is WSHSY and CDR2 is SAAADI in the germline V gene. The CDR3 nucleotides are TGCGCCAGCAGCCCCGGGACAGGGACGGAAGCTTTCTTT. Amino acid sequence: CASSPGTGTEAFF.

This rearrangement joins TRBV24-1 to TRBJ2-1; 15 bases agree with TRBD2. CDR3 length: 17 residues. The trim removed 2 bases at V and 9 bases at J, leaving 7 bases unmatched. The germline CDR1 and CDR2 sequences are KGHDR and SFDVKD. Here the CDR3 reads CATSDSGLAGGRGEQFF. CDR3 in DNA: TGTGCCACCAGTGATTCCGGACTAGCGGGGGGGCGGGGTGAGCAGTTCTTC.

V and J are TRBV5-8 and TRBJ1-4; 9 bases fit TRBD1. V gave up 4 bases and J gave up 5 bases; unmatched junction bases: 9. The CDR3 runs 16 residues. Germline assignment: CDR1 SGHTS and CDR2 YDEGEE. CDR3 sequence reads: CASSPQGARWNEKLFF. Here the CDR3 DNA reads TGTGCCAGCAGCCCACAGGGGGCGCGGTGGAATGAAAAACTGTTTTTT.

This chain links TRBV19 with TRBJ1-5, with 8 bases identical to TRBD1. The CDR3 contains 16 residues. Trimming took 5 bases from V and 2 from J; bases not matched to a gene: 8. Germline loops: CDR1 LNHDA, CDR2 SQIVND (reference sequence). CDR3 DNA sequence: TGTGCCAGTAGTGGGGGGACAGGTGTCGGCAATCAGCCCCAGCATTTT. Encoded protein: CASSGGTGVGNQPQHF. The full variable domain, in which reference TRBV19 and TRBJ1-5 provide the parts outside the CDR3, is DGGITQSPKYLFRKEGQNVTLSCEQNLNHDAMYWYRQDPGQGLRLIYYSQIVNDFQKGDIAEGYSVSREKKESFPLTVTSAQKNPTAFYLCASSGGTGVGNQPQHFGDGTRLSIL.

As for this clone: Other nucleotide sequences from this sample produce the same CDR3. The CDR3 DNA reads as TGCAGCGTTGAGGGGGGAGGGTATGGCTACACCTTC. Translation: CSVEGGGYGYTF. This chain joins TRBV29-1 and TRBJ1-2, with a possible D match to TRBD1 (5 bases). CDR1 and CDR2 (germline): SQVTM, ANQGSEA. The CDR3 runs to 12 residues. The V end was cut by 3 bases, the J end by 5 bases, with 10 bases between.

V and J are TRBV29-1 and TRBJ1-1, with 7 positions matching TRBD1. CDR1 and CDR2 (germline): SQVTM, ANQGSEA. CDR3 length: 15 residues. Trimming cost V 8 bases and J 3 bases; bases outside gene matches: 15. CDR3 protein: CSTLRQGRSDTEAFF. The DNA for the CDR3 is TGCAGCACCCTACGACAGGGTCGGTCGGACACTGAAGCTTTCTTT.

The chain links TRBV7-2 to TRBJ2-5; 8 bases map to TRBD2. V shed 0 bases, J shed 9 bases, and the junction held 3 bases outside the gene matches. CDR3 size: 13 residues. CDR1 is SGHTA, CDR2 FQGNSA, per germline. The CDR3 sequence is CASSLALGGAQYF. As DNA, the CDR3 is TGTGCCAGCAGCTTAGCGCTCGGGGGGGCCCAGTACTTC.

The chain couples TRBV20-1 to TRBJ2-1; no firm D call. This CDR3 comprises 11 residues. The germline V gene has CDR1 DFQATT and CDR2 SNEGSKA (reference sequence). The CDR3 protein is CSPLRLNEQFF. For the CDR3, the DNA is TGCAGCCCTTTGAGGCTCAATGAGCAGTTCTTC.

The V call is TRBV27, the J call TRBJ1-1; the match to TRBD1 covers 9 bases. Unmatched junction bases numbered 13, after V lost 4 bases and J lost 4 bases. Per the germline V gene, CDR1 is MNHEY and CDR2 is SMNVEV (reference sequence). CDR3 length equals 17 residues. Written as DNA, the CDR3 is TGTGCCAGCAGTTCGAGCCGGGACAGGGTAAAGGGCACTGAAGCTTTCTTT. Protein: CASSSSRDRVKGTEAFF.